These T cell receptor beta chains were read from a single sample in a study of cytomegalovirus exposure and HLA in healthy donors. This table comes from immunoSEQ multiplex PCR, and its TCRdb copy is limited to in-frame clones, with some not included. The sample consists of about 130,000 clones, 60% to 75% of them appearing once. Sequencing was performed on PBMCs. The receptors were sampled from a woman in her 50s in good health and CMV-seropositive. CDR3s include the opening cysteine and the closing phenylalanine or tryptophan. Fields, in order: V gene, J gene, D gene, clone size, CDR3 protein, CDR3 DNA. A D gene is named only where the DNA matches it firmly. Only part of the rows carry a size: once, few, many, or a class if the clone is expanded.

TRBV9	TRBJ1-3	.	few	CASSSTVGLGNTIYF	TGTGCCAGCAGCTCTACAGTGGGACTCGGAAACACCATATATTTT
TRBV7-2	TRBJ2-5	.	.	CASSGSAILGLQETQYF	TGTGCCAGCAGCGGCAGCGCCATACTAGGGCTGCAAGAGACCCAGTACTTC
TRBV28	TRBJ2-7	TRBD2	.	CASSFSGGAYEQYF	TGTGCCAGCAGTTTTAGCGGGGGGGCCTACGAGCAGTACTTC
TRBV7-9	TRBJ2-3	TRBD2	.	CASSQAGGPGEQYF	TGTGCCAGCAGCCAAGCGGGGGGGCCGGGTGAGCAGTATTTT
TRBV11-2	TRBJ2-3	.	.	CASSDPSVANTQYF	TGTGCCAGCAGCGATCCCAGCGTTGCAAATACGCAGTATTTT
TRBV9	TRBJ2-3	TRBD2	.	CASSVSGAGGQADTQYF	TGTGCCAGCAGCGTATCTGGAGCGGGGGGCCAGGCTGATACGCAGTATTTT
TRBV15	TRBJ2-2	.	few	CATSSRGTVAGELFF	TGTGCCACCAGCTCCCGGGGAACGGTTGCCGGGGAGCTGTTTTTT
TRBV6-6	TRBJ2-5	TRBD2	.	CAGSHSGGSETQYF	TGTGCCGGATCCCATTCCGGGGGGTCGGAGACCCAGTACTTC
TRBV5-1	TRBJ2-7	TRBD1	.	CASSSRDRAGEQYF	TGCGCCAGCAGCTCCCGGGACAGGGCCGGCGAGCAGTACTTC
TRBV29-1	TRBJ1-1	.	.	CSGGVNTEAFF	TGCAGTGGAGGGGTTAACACTGAAGCTTTCTTT
TRBV5-5	TRBJ1-5	.	.	CASSLLFRGNQPQHF	TGTGCCAGCAGCTTGTTGTTTCGAGGCAATCAGCCCCAGCATTTT
TRBV6-1	TRBJ1-2	.	.	CASSQARGNYGYTF	TGTGCCAGCAGCCAGGCCAGGGGTAACTATGGCTACACCTTC
TRBV18	TRBJ2-5	TRBD1	.	CASSPLTGEETQYF	TGTGCCAGCTCACCGCTTACAGGGGAAGAGACCCAGTACTTC
TRBV28	TRBJ2-7	.	.	CASSLGPFEQYF	TGTGCCAGCAGTTTAGGCCCTTTCGAGCAGTACTTC
TRBV5-1	TRBJ1-2	.	.	CASSPSADSPYGYTF	TGCGCCAGCAGCCCCTCTGCCGACAGTCCCTATGGCTACACCTTC
TRBV9	TRBJ1-4	.	.	CASSVGGRGGEKLFF	TGTGCCAGCAGCGTAGGAGGGAGGGGCGGTGAAAAACTGTTTTTT
TRBV5-3	TRBJ1-3	TRBD1	.	CARSSRQGHTIYF	TGTGCCAGAAGCTCTCGACAGGGACACACCATATATTTT
TRBV7-8	TRBJ1-3	.	.	CASSLGVSGNTIYF	TGTGCCAGCAGCTTAGGCGTCTCTGGAAACACCATATATTTT
TRBV6-5	TRBJ2-7	.	.	CASSYRKAWRTYEQYF	TGTGCCAGCAGTTACAGGAAGGCCTGGAGGACCTACGAGCAGTACTTC
TRBV2	TRBJ2-3	TRBD2	.	CASRLAGVDTQYF	TGTGCCAGTCGACTAGCGGGGGTAGATACGCAGTATTTT
TRBV2	TRBJ2-7	TRBD1	.	CASSRDRPPYEQYF	TGTGCCAGTTCCCGGGACAGGCCTCCCTACGAGCAGTACTTC
TRBV29-1	TRBJ2-1	.	.	CSTRLMSSYNEQFF	TGCAGCACCAGACTCATGAGCTCCTACAATGAGCAGTTCTTC
TRBV5-1	TRBJ2-1	TRBD2	.	CASSLVPSGEQFF	TGCGCCAGCAGCTTGGTCCCTAGCGGGGAGCAGTTCTTC
TRBV2	TRBJ1-1	TRBD1	.	CASSPPGQGRKAFF	TGTGCCAGCAGTCCTCCGGGACAGGGGCGAAAAGCTTTCTTT
TRBV27	TRBJ1-6	TRBD1	.	CASTILRGTVISPLHF	TGTGCCAGCACGATCCTCCGGGGGACAGTAATCTCACCCCTCCACTTT
TRBV5-1	TRBJ2-5	TRBD1	.	CASSSAATGVQETQYF	TGCGCCAGCAGCTCGGCCGCGACAGGGGTTCAAGAGACCCAGTACTTC
TRBV28	TRBJ2-2	.	.	CASSPPGQGNTGELFF	TGTGCCAGCAGTCCCCCAGGGCAGGGCAACACCGGGGAGCTGTTTTTT
TRBV13	TRBJ2-7	TRBD1	.	CASSLGQGVHEQYF	TGTGCCAGCAGCTTGGGACAGGGGGTCCACGAGCAGTACTTC
TRBV6-1	TRBJ1-2	.	.	CASTDPGYGYTF	TGTGCCAGCACTGATCCGGGATATGGCTACACCTTC
TRBV5-4	TRBJ2-7	TRBD2	.	CASSRERGGYEQYF	TGTGCCAGCAGCCGGGAGAGGGGAGGGTACGAGCAGTACTTC
TRBV10-3	TRBJ2-1	TRBD2	few	CAIKAGGDYNEQFF	TGTGCCATCAAGGCGGGGGGAGACTACAATGAGCAGTTCTTC
TRBV5-1	TRBJ2-5	.	.	CASSLAGLPEETQYF	TGCGCCAGCAGCTTGGCCGGACTACCAGAAGAGACCCAGTACTTC
TRBV10-1	TRBJ1-1	.	few	CASSESEGGSAEAFF	TGCGCCAGCAGTGAGTCGGAAGGGGGTTCGGCTGAAGCTTTCTTT
TRBV4-1	TRBJ1-6	TRBD1	once	CASSQPGQSYNSPLHF	TGCGCCAGCAGCCAGCCGGGACAGAGTTATAATTCACCCCTCCACTTT
TRBV5-5	TRBJ2-5	.	few	CASSLLGETQYF	TGTGCCAGCAGCTTGCTCGGGGAGACCCAGTACTTC
TRBV5-5	TRBJ2-3	TRBD2	many	CASSLSLAGRSDTQYF	TGTGCCAGCAGCTTATCGCTAGCGGGGAGGTCGGATACGCAGTATTTT
TRBV2	TRBJ2-7	.	.	CASSEARTYQYEQYF	TGTGCCAGCAGTGAAGCGCGGACATACCAGTACGAGCAGTACTTC
TRBV19	TRBJ1-1	.	.	CASSQATSGGATHGEAFF	TGTGCCAGTAGCCAGGCTACTTCGGGGGGCGCGACCCATGGGGAAGCTTTCTTT
TRBV10-1	TRBJ2-5	TRBD1	.	CASSERGTVGETQYF	TGCGCCAGCAGTGAAAGAGGGACAGTGGGGGAGACCCAGTACTTC
TRBV7-8	TRBJ2-6	TRBD1	.	CASSPHPGQTNSGANVLTF	TGTGCCAGCAGCCCACATCCGGGACAGACGAACTCTGGGGCCAACGTCCTGACTTTC
TRBV13	TRBJ2-5	.	.	CASSKGGGETQYF	TGTGCCAGCAGCAAAGGGGGAGGGGAGACCCAGTACTTC
TRBV5-4	TRBJ2-3	TRBD1	few	CASSLRTGTGTDTQYF	TGTGCCAGCAGCCTAAGGACCGGGACAGGCACAGATACGCAGTATTTT
TRBV9	TRBJ1-1	TRBD1	.	CASSVVKQGTEAFF	TGTGCCAGCAGCGTAGTCAAACAGGGGACTGAAGCTTTCTTT
TRBV27	TRBJ2-7	.	.	CASSFRGSHYEQYF	TGTGCCAGCAGTTTCCGGGGTTCACACTACGAGCAGTACTTC
TRBV5-6	TRBJ1-5	TRBD1	.	CASSFGQGDQPQHF	TGTGCCAGCAGCTTCGGACAGGGTGATCAGCCCCAGCATTTT
TRBV10-3	TRBJ1-1	.	few	CAISDPGLKAFF	TGTGCCATCAGTGACCCGGGACTAAAAGCTTTCTTT
TRBV2	TRBJ1-3	.	few	CASSEAHSGNTIYF	TGTGCCAGCAGTGAAGCACACTCTGGAAACACCATATATTTT
TRBV7-7	TRBJ1-6	.	.	CASAPRLDSPLHF	TGTGCCAGCGCCCCGAGGTTGGATTCACCCCTCCACTTT
TRBV2	TRBJ1-6	TRBD1	few	CASSPDRGNSPLHF	TGTGCCAGCAGTCCTGACAGGGGCAATTCACCCCTCCACTTT
TRBV7-6	TRBJ2-3	TRBD2	once	CASSRAGGGPVSTDTQYF	TGTGCCAGCAGCCGCGCGGGGGGGGGTCCTGTCAGCACAGATACGCAGTATTTT
TRBV12-1	TRBJ2-7	.	.	CASSGRCGITYEQYF	TGTGCCAGCAGCGGTCGTTGCGGAATAACCTACGAGCAGTACTTC
TRBV19	TRBJ1-4	TRBD1	few	CASTGGGLVGKLFF	TGTGCCTCGACAGGGGGTGGTTTAGTTGGAAAACTGTTTTTT
TRBV29-1	TRBJ2-3	.	once	CSVENSADTQYF	TGCAGCGTTGAGAACTCTGCAGATACGCAGTATTTT